These 21 T cell receptor beta chains originate from one sample sequenced in a study of T cells after yellow fever vaccination. TCRdb ran MiXCR on the 5' RACE reads and lists one entry per CDR3 protein. The profile covers hundreds of thousands of distinct CDR3 sequences, with more than 8.5% appearing a single time and about a sixth taken by the ten largest. Sequencing used PBMCs, obtained on the day of the first yellow fever vaccination. All receptors derive from a man between 18 and 35 years old who received the YFV17D yellow fever vaccine.

This clonotype came up a few times. V and J are TRBV29-1 and TRBJ2-1; D is perhaps TRBD1 or TRBD2 (5 bases each). CDR1 is SQVTM, CDR2 ANQGSEA, per germline. This CDR3 is built from 11 residues. V gave up 6 bases and J gave up 8 bases, with 11 bases separating them. CDR3 coding DNA: TGCAGCGTGGGGGAAGGTGATGAGCAGTTCTTC. Protein product: CSVGEGDEQFF.

The V call is TRBV9, the J call TRBJ2-6, with a possible D match to TRBD2 (5 bases). Germline V gives CDR1 SGDLS, CDR2 YYNGEE. V lost 5 bases and J 0 bases, leaving 15 bases between the germline ends. The length of the CDR3 is 17 residues. This CDR3 is CASRRGTRNSGANVLTF. The CDR3 DNA reads as TGTGCCAGCAGACGGGGTACCAGGAACTCTGGGGCCAACGTCCTGACTTTC.

This clonotype was seen only a few times. The rearrangement links TRBV11-2 to TRBJ2-2; the match to TRBD1 covers 10 bases. The CDR3 has 15 amino acids. V was clipped by 4 bases and J by 6 bases; unmatched bases: 5. Looked up from germline, CDR1 is SGHAT and CDR2 is FQNNGV. The CDR3 region has the DNA TGTGCCAGCAGCTCCCGGGACAGGGGTTCCGGGGAGCTGTTTTTT. The encoded protein is CASSSRDRGSGELFF.

The V and J genes are TRBV4-2 and TRBJ1-5; D ambiguous. CDR1 and CDR2 from the germline V gene are LGHNA and YNFKEQ. CDR3 length equals 16 residues. Trimming shortened V by 1 base and J by 3 bases, and 13 bases separated the two germline ends. As DNA, the CDR3 is TGTGCCAGCAGCCAAGGTTCTGTTGGGGTCAATCAGCCCCAGCATTTT. It encodes CASSQGSVGVNQPQHF.

Concerning this clonotype: One junction end disagrees with the germline gene, perhaps due to a read error. V and J are TRBV5-1 and TRBJ2-1; 7 bases match TRBD2. Germline V CDR1 and CDR2: SGHRS, YFSETQ. The CDR3 runs to 13 residues. CDR3 nucleotides: TGCGCCAGCAGCGTGGGGGGGTTCAATGAGCTGTTCTTC. It yields the protein CASSVGGFNELFF. The full variable domain, its missing parts supplied by reference TRBV5-1 and TRBJ2-1, is KAGVTQTPRYLIKTRGQQVTLSCSPISGHRSVSWYQQTPGQGLQFLFEYFSETQRNKGNFPGRFSGRQFSNSRSEMNVSTLELGDSALYLCASSVGGFNELFFGPGTRLTVL.

This clonotype was observed at least ten times. J is TRBJ2-2 and V is TRBV4-2; possibly TRBD1 or TRBD2 for D (5 bases each). CDR3 length equals 17 residues. V shed 4 bases and J shed 1 base, with 16 bases lying between them. CDR1 and CDR2 (germline): LGHNA, YNFKEQ. CDR3 in DNA: TGTGCCAGCAGCCCGGGGCCCCCTGGGGTGAACACCGGGGAGCTGTTTTTT. Protein product: CASSPGPPGVNTGELFF.

Only a few counts were recorded for this clonotype. The chain links TRBV4-3 to TRBJ2-3; TRBD2 matches 8 bases. CDR1 and CDR2 (germline): LGHNA, YSLEER. V was pared by 4 bases and J by 6 bases, with 15 bases of the junction left unmatched. CDR3 length equals 17 residues. CDR3 protein: CASSPQRIGGGGDTQYF. Written as DNA, the CDR3 is TGCGCCAGCAGCCCCCAACGAATCGGGGGGGGTGGGGATACGCAGTATTTT.

This clonotype was observed at least ten times. The CDR3 protein is CASSTGPTDTQYF. As DNA, the CDR3 is TGTGCCAGCAGCACGGGGCCCACAGATACGCAGTATTTT. The chain has TRBV6-4 and TRBJ2-3; either TRBD1 or TRBD2 may supply D (5 bases each). V shed 6 bases and J shed 2 bases, with 9 bases lying between them. Germline V gene data show CDR1 as MRHNA and CDR2 as SNTAGT. The CDR3 sequence is 13 residues long.

This clonotype occurred a few times. This chain uses TRBV2 with TRBJ2-5, with TRBD2 as a possible D gene (5 bases). The length of the CDR3 is 14 residues. The ends were cut back, 8 bases at V and 1 base at J, with 14 bases in the middle. Per the germline V gene, CDR1 is SNHLY and CDR2 is FYNNEI. This CDR3 is CASGGWTGQETQYF. CDR3 bases: TGTGCCAGCGGAGGCTGGACTGGCCAAGAGACCCAGTACTTC.

This clonotype was observed many times. This chain links TRBV9 with TRBJ2-6; 7 positions match TRBD2. The CDR3 extends over 16 amino acids. Losses at the gene ends were 0 bases for V and 2 bases for J; bases not matched to a gene: 2. The germline gives CDR1 SGDLS, CDR2 YYNGEE. The DNA for the CDR3 is TGTGCCAGCAGCGTAGGTGGGGGGGCTGGGGCCAACGTCCTGACTTTC. It translates to CASSVGGGAGANVLTF.

This clonotype has at least ten counts. An end of the junction differs from the germline gene, which may be a read error. The chain links TRBV5-5 to TRBJ1-2; 10 bases are shared with TRBD1. Germline V gives CDR1 SGHKS, CDR2 YYEKEE (reference sequence). CDR3 size: 13 residues. As DNA, the CDR3 is TGTGCCAGCAGCTTGCGACAGGGGGCTGCTCTACTTTTC. Protein sequence: CASSLRQGAALLF.

This clonotype was recorded many times. The gene calls are TRBV6-4 and TRBJ1-2; 9 bases agree with TRBD1. The CDR3 has 19 residues. Germline V CDR1 and CDR2: MRHNA, SNTAGT. V gave up 6 bases and J gave up 4 bases; unmatched junction bases: 21. The CDR3 protein is CASSPAIGTGTSFFYGYTF. DNA for the CDR3: TGTGCCAGCAGCCCTGCGATTGGGACAGGGACGTCCTTTTTCTATGGCTACACCTTC.

At least ten counts were recorded for this clonotype. V usage is TRBV12-3 or TRBV12-4 and J usage is TRBJ1-5, with D possibly matching TRBD1 (5 bases). The CDR3 extends over 12 amino acids. The V and J ends lost 2 bases and 10 bases respectively, with 9 bases between them. CDR3 nucleotides: TGTGCCAGCAGTTTATTTGGGGGTCCCCAGCATTTT. It specifies CASSLFGGPQHF.

This sequence joins TRBV6-5 and TRBJ2-2; D is possibly TRBD1 (6 bases). CDR1 MNHEY and CDR2 SVGAGI come from the germline V gene. V was shortened by 2 bases and J by 4 bases, with 11 bases between the two germline ends. The CDR3 has 15 amino acids. CDR3 in DNA: TGTGCCAGCAGTTACATGTCAGGGGTCACCGGGGAGCTGTTTTTT. Protein sequence: CASSYMSGVTGELFF.

CDR3 in amino acids: CASSWSRDRSGKEQFF. CDR3 in DNA: TGTGCCAGCAGCTGGTCCCGGGACAGGAGTGGAAAAGAGCAGTTCTTC. This rearrangement joins TRBV7-9 to TRBJ2-1; 8 nucleotides agree with TRBD1. CDR1 is SEHNR and CDR2 is FQNEAQ in the germline V gene (reference sequence). The J segment lost 10 bases and the V segment lost 4 bases, leaving 15 bases of the junction unmatched. The CDR3 loop spans 16 amino acids.

The rearrangement joins TRBV6-1 to TRBJ1-1; a weak D match, TRBD1 (6 bases). CDR1 and CDR2 from the germline V gene are MNHNS and SASEGT. V gave up 3 bases and J gave up 7 bases, with 15 bases separating them. CDR3 size: 14 residues. This CDR3 reads CASSEGRGEFEAFF. The CDR3 nucleotides read TGTGCCAGCAGTGAGGGCAGGGGAGAATTTGAAGCTTTCTTT.

The V call is TRBV6-2 or TRBV6-3, the J call TRBJ2-5; 9 bases are shared with TRBD1. There are 19 residues in the CDR3. Per germline, CDR1 MNHEY and CDR2 SVGEGT. J gave up 4 bases and V 2 bases, and 17 bases lay outside the gene matches. CDR3 coding DNA: TGTGCCAGCAGTTACGACGGTGGACCGGGACAGGGTTCTGTAGAGACCCAGTACTTC. Its translation: CASSYDGGPGQGSVETQYF.

This clonotype was counted a few times. The chain is built from TRBV2 and TRBJ2-7; D unresolved. This CDR3 has 13 residues. Germline V gene sequence: CDR1 SNHLY, CDR2 FYNNEI. The germline V and J ends were trimmed by 7 bases and 6 bases, with 16 bases remaining between them. The CDR3 is CASIWVSAGEQYF. For the CDR3, the DNA is TGTGCCAGCATTTGGGTAAGCGCAGGCGAGCAGTACTTC.

The rearrangement joins TRBV7-9 to TRBJ1-1; the D gene is possibly TRBD1 (5 bases). Trimming removed 6 bases at V and 7 bases at J, with 24 bases between. The germline gives CDR1 SEHNR, CDR2 FQNEAQ (reference sequence). CDR3 length: 16 amino acids. Here the CDR3 DNA reads TGTGCCAGCAGACCACCTCGGCTCGGGGCTGGGGATGAAGCTTTCTTT. Amino acids: CASRPPRLGAGDEAFF.

The V and J genes are TRBV20-1 and TRBJ1-6; D might be TRBD1 (5 bases). In germline, CDR1 is DFQATT, CDR2 SNEGSKA (reference sequence). V was clipped by 6 bases and J by 1 base, with 16 bases between them. The CDR3 runs 16 residues. DNA for the CDR3: TGCAGTGCCCCTCGGGGGGAGGGATCCTATAATTCACCCCTCCACTTT. Protein: CSAPRGEGSYNSPLHF.

This clonotype was seen only a few times. The V and J genes are TRBV29-1 and TRBJ2-3; possible D gene TRBD2, 6 bases. This CDR3 has 17 residues. The V gene lost 0 bases and the J gene lost 2 bases, with 18 bases spanning the gap. Looked up from germline, CDR1 is SQVTM and CDR2 is ANQGSEA. The CDR3 loop is CSVEDLGEDALTDTQYF. DNA of the CDR3: TGCAGCGTTGAAGATCTGGGGGAGGACGCTCTCACAGATACGCAGTATTTT.